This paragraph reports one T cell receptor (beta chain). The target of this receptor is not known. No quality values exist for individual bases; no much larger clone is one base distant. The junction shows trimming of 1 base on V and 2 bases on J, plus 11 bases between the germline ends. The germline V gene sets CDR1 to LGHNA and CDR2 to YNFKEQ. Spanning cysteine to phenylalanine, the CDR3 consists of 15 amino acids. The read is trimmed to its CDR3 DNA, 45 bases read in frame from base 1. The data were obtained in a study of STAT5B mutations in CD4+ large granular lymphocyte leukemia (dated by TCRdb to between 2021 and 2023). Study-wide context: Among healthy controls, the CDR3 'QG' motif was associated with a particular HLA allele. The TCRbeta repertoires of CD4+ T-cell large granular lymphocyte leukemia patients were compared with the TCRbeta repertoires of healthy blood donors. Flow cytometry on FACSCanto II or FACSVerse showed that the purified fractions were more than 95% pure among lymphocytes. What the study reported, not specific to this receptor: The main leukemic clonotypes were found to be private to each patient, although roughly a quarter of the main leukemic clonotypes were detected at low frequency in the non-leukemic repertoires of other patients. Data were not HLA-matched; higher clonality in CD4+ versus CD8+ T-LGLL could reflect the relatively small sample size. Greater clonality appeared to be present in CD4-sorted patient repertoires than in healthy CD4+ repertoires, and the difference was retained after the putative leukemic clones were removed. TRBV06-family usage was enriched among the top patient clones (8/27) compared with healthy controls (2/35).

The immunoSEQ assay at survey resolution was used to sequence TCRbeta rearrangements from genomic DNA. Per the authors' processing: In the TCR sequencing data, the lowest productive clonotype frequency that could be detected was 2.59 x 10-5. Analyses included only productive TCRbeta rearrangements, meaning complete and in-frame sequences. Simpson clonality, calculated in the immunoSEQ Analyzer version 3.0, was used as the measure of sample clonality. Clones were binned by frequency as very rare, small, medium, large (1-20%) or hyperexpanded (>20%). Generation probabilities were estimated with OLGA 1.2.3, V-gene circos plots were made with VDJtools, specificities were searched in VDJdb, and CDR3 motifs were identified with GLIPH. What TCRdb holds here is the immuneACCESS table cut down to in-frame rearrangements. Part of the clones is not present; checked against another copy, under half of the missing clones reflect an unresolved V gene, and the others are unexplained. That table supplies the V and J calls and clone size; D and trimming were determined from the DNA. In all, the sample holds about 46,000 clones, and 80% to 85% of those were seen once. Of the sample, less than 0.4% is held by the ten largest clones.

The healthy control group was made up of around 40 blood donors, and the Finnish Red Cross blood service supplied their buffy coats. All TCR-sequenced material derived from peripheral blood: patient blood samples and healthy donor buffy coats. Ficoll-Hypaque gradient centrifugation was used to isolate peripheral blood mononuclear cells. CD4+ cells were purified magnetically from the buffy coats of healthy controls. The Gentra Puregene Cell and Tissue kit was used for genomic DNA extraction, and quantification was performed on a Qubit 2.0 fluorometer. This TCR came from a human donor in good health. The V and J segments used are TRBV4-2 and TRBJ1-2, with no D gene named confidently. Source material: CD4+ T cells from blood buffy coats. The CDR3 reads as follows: CASSQGSTRNYGYTF. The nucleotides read TGTGCCAGCAGCCAAGGGTCTACCCGCAACTATGGCTACACCTTC.